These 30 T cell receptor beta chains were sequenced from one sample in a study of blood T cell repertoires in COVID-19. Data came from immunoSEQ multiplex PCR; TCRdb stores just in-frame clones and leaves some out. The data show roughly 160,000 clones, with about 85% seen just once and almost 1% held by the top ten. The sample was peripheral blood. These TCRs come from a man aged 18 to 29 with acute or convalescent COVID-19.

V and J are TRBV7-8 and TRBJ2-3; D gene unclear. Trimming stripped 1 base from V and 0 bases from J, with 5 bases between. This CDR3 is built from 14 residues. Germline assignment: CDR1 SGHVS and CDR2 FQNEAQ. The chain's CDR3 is CASSLDSSTDTQYF. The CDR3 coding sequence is TGTGCCAGCAGCTTAGACAGCAGCACAGATACGCAGTATTTT.

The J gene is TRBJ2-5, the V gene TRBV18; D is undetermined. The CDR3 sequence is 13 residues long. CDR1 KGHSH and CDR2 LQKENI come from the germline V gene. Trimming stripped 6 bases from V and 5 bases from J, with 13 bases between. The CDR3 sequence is CASSRSPGETQYF. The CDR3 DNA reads TGTGCCAGCTCGCGCAGCCCCGGGGAGACCCAGTACTTC.

CDR3 coding DNA: TGTGCCACCAGTGATTGGCGACAGGCAGGGGGCTACAATGAGCAGTTCTTC. Encoded protein: CATSDWRQAGGYNEQFF. The V gene is TRBV24-1, the J gene TRBJ2-1; 7 positions match TRBD1. Germline V gives CDR1 KGHDR, CDR2 SFDVKD. With 2 bases clipped from V and 3 bases from J, the junction kept 9 bases outside the gene matches. This CDR3 contains 17 residues.

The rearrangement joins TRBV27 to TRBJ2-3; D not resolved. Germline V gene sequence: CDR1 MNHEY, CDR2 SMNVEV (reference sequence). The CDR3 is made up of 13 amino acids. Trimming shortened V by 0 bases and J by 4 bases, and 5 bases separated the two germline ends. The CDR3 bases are TGTGCCAGCAGTTTATCGGCGGCAGATACGCAGTATTTT. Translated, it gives CASSLSAADTQYF.

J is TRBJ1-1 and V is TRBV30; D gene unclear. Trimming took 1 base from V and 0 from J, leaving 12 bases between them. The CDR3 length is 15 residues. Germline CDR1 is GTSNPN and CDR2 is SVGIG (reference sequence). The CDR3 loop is CAWSGPGMVNTEAFF. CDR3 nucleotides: TGTGCCTGGAGTGGCCCCGGGATGGTGAACACTGAAGCTTTCTTT. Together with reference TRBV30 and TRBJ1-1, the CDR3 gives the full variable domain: SQTIHQWPATLVQPVGSPLSLECTVEGTSNPNLYWYRQAAGRGLQLLFYSVGIGQISSEVPQNLSASRPQDRQFILSSKKLLLSDSGFYLCAWSGPGMVNTEAFFGQGTRLTVV.

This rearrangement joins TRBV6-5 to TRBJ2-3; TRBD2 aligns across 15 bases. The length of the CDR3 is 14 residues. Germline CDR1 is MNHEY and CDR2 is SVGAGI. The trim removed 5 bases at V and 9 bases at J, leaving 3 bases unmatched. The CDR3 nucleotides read TGTGCCAGCAGTCGGACTAGCGGGGGGGGGACGCAGTATTTT. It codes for CASSRTSGGGTQYF.

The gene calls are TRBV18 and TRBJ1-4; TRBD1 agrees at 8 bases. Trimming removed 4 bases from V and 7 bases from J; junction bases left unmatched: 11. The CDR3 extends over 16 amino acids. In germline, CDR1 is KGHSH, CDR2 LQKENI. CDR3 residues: CASSHTSGTGIEKLFF. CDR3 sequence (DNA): TGTGCCAGCTCACACACCTCCGGGACAGGCATTGAAAAACTGTTTTTT.

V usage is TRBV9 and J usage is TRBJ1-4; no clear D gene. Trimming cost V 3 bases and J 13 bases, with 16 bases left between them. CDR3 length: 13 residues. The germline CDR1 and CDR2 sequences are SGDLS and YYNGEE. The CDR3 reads CASSARGLGTLFF. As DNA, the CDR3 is TGTGCCAGCAGCGCCCGAGGGCTTGGCACACTGTTTTTT. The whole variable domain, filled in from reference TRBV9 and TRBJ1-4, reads DSGVTQTPKHLITATGQRVTLRCSPRSGDLSVYWYQQSLDQGLQFLIQYYNGEERAKGNILERFSAQQFPDLHSELNLSSLELGDSALYFCASSARGLGTLFFGSGTQLSVL.

The CDR3 region has the DNA TGTGCCAGCAGTTTATCCCCAGGGTCCTACGAGCAGTACGTC. Protein product: CASSLSPGSYEQYV. The J gene is TRBJ2-7, the V gene TRBV27; perhaps TRBD1 as D (5 bases). This CDR3 spans 14 amino acids. Germline CDR1 is MNHEY and CDR2 is SMNVEV (reference sequence). Trimming left V 0 bases short and J 1 base short, with 7 bases between.

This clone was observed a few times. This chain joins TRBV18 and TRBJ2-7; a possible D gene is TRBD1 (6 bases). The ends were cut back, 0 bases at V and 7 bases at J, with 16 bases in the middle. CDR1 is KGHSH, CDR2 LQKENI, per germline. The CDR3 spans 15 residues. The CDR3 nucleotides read TGTGCCAGCTCACCACCGAGGCAGGGGAAGTGGGAGCAGTACTTC. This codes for CASSPPRQGKWEQYF.

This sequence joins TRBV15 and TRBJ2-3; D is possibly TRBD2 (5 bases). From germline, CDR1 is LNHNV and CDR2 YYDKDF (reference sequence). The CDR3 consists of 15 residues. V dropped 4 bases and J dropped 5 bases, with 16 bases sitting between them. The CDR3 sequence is CATSTRTREGDTQYF. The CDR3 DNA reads TGTGCCACCAGCACCCGGACCCGGGAAGGAGATACGCAGTATTTT. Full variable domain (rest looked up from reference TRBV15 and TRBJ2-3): DAMVIQNPRYQVTQFGKPVTLSCSQTLNHNVMYWYQQKSSQAPKLLFHYYDKDFNNEADTPDNFQSRRPNTSFCFLDIRSPGLGDTAMYLCATSTRTREGDTQYFGPGTRLTVL.

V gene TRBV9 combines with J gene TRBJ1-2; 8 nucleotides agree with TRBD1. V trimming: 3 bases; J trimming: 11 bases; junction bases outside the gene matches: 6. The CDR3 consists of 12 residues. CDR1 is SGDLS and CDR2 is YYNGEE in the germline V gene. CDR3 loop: CASSGGTGPYTF. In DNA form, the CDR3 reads TGTGCCAGCAGCGGTGGGACAGGACCGTACACCTTC.

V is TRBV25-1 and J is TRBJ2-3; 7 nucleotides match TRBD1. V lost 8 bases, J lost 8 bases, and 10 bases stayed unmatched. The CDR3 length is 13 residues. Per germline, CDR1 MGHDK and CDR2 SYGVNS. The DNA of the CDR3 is TGTGCCAGCGCCCGACAGGGTTCGGGTACGCAGTATTTT. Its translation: CASARQGSGTQYF.

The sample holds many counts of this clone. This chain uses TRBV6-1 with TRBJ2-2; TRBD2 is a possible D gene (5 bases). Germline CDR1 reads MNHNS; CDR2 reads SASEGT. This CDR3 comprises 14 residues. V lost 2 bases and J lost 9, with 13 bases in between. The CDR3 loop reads CASSEPTRARELFF. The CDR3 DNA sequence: TGTGCCAGCAGTGAACCGACGAGGGCTCGGGAGCTGTTTTTT.

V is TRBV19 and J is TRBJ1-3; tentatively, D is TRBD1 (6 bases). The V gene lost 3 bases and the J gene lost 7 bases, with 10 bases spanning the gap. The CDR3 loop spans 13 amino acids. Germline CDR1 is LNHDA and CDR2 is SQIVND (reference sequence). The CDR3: CASSMQGWNTIYF. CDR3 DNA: TGTGCCAGTAGTATGCAGGGGTGGAACACCATATATTTT.

The CDR3 spells CASSTGGGAGETQYF. CDR3 coding DNA: TGTGCCAGCAGCACTGGAGGAGGAGCGGGGGAGACCCAGTACTTC. The rearrangement joins TRBV5-8 to TRBJ2-5; 7 nucleotides line up with TRBD2. In germline, CDR1 is SGHTS, CDR2 YDEGEE. This CDR3 region has 15 residues. Trimming at V came to 4 bases and at J to 5 bases, leaving 11 bases not matched to a gene.

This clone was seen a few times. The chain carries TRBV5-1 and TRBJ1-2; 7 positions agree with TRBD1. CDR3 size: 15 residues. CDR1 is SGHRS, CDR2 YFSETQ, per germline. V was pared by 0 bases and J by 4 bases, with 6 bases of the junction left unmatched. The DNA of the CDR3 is TGCGCCAGCAGCTTGGCCCCACAGGGGAGCTATGGCTACACCTTC. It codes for CASSLAPQGSYGYTF.

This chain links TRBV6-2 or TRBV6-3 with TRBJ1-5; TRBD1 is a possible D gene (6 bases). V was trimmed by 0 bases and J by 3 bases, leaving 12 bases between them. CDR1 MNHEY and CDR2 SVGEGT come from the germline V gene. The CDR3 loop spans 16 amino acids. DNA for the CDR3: TGTGCCAGCAGTTACTCGAGTCGGGGGGCCAATCAGCCCCAGCATTTT. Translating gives CASSYSSRGANQPQHF.

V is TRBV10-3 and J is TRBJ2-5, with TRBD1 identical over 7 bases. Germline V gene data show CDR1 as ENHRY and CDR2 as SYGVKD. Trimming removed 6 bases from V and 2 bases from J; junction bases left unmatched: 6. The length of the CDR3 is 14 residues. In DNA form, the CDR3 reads TGTGCCATCAGAGATGGGGACAGTCAAGAGACCCAGTACTTC. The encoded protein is CAIRDGDSQETQYF.

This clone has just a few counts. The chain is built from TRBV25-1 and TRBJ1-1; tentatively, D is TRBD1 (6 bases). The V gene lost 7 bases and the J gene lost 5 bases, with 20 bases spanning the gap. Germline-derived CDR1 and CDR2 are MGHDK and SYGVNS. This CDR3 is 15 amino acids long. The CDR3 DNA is TGTGCCAGCAAAAGGGGAGGGCAGGGGATGACTGAAGCTTTCTTT. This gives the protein CASKRGGQGMTEAFF.

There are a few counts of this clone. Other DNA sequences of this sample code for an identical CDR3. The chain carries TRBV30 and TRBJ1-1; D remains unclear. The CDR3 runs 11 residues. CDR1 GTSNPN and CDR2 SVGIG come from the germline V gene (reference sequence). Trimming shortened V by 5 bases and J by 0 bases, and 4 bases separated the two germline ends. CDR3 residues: CAWSVNTEAFF. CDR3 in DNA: TGTGCCTGGTCAGTGAACACTGAAGCTTTCTTT.

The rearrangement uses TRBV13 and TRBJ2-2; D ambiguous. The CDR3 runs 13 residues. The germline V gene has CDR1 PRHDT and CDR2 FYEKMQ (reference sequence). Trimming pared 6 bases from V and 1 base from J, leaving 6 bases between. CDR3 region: CASSRGNTGELFF. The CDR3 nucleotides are TGTGCCAGCAGTCGAGGGAACACCGGGGAGCTGTTTTTT.

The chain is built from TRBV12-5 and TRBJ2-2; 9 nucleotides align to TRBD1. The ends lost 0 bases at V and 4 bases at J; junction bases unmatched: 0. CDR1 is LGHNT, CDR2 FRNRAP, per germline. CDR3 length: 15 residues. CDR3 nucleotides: TGTGCTAGTGGTTTGGTACAGGGGGCCACCGGGGAGCTGTTTTTT. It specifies CASGLVQGATGELFF.

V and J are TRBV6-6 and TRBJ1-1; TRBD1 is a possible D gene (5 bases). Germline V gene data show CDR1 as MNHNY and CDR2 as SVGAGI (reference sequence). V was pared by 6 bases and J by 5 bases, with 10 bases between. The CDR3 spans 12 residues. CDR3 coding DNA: TGTGCCAGCAGATTAGCAGGGACTGAAGCTTTCTTT. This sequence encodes CASRLAGTEAFF.

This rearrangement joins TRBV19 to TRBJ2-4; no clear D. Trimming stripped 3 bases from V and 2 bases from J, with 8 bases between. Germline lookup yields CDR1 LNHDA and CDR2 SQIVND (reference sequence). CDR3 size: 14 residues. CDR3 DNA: TGTGCCAGTAGTATCACCAGGACCAAAAACATTCAGTACTTC. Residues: CASSITRTKNIQYF.

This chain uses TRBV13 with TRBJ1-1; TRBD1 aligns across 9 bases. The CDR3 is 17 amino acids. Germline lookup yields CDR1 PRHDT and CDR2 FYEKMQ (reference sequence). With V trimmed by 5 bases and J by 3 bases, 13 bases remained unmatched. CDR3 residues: CASSLSGTGFAYTEAFF. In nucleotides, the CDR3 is TGTGCCAGCAGCCTCTCCGGGACAGGGTTCGCGTACACTGAAGCTTTCTTT.

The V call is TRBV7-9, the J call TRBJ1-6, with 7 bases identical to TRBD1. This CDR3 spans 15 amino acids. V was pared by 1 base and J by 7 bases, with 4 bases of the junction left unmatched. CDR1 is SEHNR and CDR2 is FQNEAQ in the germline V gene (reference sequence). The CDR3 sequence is CASSLGDSKNSPLHF. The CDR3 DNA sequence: TGTGCCAGCAGCTTAGGGGACAGCAAGAATTCACCCCTCCACTTT.

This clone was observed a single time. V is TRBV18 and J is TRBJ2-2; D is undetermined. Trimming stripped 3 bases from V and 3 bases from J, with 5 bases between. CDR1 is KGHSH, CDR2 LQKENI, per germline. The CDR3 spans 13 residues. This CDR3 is CASSPRDTGELFF. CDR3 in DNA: TGTGCCAGCTCACCCCGGGACACCGGGGAGCTGTTTTTT.

CDR3 in DNA: TGTGCCATCAGGGATACAGGGGGCGGACCTGAAGCTTTCTTT. This codes for CAIRDTGGGPEAFF. The chain carries TRBV10-3 and TRBJ1-1; the match to TRBD1 covers 9 bases. Germline values: CDR1 ENHRY, CDR2 SYGVKD. V dropped 6 bases and J dropped 6; count of bases not matched to a gene: 8. This CDR3 contains 14 residues.

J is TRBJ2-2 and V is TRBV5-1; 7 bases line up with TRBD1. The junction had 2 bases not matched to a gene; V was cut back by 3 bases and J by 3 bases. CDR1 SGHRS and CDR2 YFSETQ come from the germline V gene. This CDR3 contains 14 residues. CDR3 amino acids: CASSSGQHTGELFF. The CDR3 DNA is TGCGCCAGCAGCTCGGGACAGCACACCGGGGAGCTGTTTTTT. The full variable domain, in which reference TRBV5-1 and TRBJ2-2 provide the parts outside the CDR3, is KAGVTQTPRYLIKTRGQQVTLSCSPISGHRSVSWYQQTPGQGLQFLFEYFSETQRNKGNFPGRFSGRQFSNSRSEMNVSTLELGDSALYLCASSSGQHTGELFFGEGSRLTVL.